This paragraph reports one T cell receptor (beta chain). Assay: immunoSEQ multiplex PCR; the TCRdb copy retains only in-frame clones and omits some. The profile shows some 120,000 clones, about 89% of them singletons. This entry comes from a study of PD-L1 blockade in urothelial cancer. Time point noted: peripheral blood 6 weeks after treatment start. The CDR3 extends over 15 amino acids. V trimming: 6 bases; J trimming: 4 bases; junction bases outside the gene matches: 9. Germline V gene sequence: CDR1 LNHDA, CDR2 SQIVND (reference sequence). This clonotype originated in a man aged 60 to 75 with urothelial cancer. The rearrangement uses TRBV19 and TRBJ1-5, with 7 bases matching TRBD1. Sequenced here: PBMCs, sampled around atezolizumab (anti-PD-L1) treatment. CDR3 region: CASRADGTVNQPQHF. The DNA of the CDR3 is TGTGCCAGTAGGGCGGACGGGACAGTAAATCAGCCCCAGCATTTT.